The source of this T cell receptor (beta chain) is a study of beta chain features in type 1 diabetes. Cells sorted by CD45RO/CCR7/CD25/CD127/CD95/CD27 comprised CD4+ naive, central memory, regulatory and stem cell-like memory cells. Study conclusions and caveats: Still unanswered here is whether HLA type influences TCRB rearrangement. Type 1 diabetes patients had moderately but significantly shorter TCRB CDR3s in all four CD4+ subsets. The VDJ junctions of type 1 diabetes patients carried fewer insertions and more deletions.

From germline, CDR1 is SGHVS and CDR2 FQNEAQ. The CDR3 is made up of 14 amino acids. Between the trimmed V and J ends, which lost 5 bases and 0 bases, there was a span of 10 bases. To note about this clone: The antigen remains undetermined.

The entirety of the isolated RNA underwent reverse transcription, so expressed TCRB transcripts were sequenced. Sequenced by immunoSEQ multiplex PCR; TCRdb stores in-frame clones only, minus some. The table includes about 15,000 clones, more than 70% detected once. The sequencing input was stem cell memory CD4+ T cells from blood. This TCR came from a young woman with type 1 diabetes. The J gene is TRBJ1-1, the V gene TRBV7-8; D possibly corresponds to TRBD1 (5 bases). CDR3 region: CASSGWDLNTEAFF. CDR3 bases: TGTGCCAGCAGCGGTTGGGACTTGAACACTGAAGCTTTCTTT. Looking up the rest from reference TRBV7-8 and TRBJ1-1 gives the full variable domain: GAGVSQSPRYKVAKRGQDVALRCDPISGHVSLFWYQQALGQGPEFLTYFQNEAQLDKSGLPSDRFFAERPEGSVSTLKIQRTQQEDSAVYLCASSGWDLNTEAFFGQGTRLTVV.